The following is a T cell receptor beta chain sequence with its context. These data are taken from a study of response to subunit inactivated influenza vaccine. One entry per CDR3 protein, called by TCRdb with MiXCR from the RT-PCR reads. The sample comprises 530,000 or so distinct CDR3 sequences, 14% of which are singletons, and over 8.5% rests with the top ten. Germline values: CDR1 SGHDT, CDR2 YYEEEE. V gave up 2 bases and J gave up 4 bases; unmatched junction bases: 2. The CDR3 is made up of 15 amino acids. The source material was PBMCs from blood, sampled about 11 days after vaccination. The clonotype originates from a man between 45 and 60 years old who received an inactivated influenza vaccine. The chain has TRBV5-6 and TRBJ2-5, with 13 bases fitting TRBD2. CDR3 DNA: TGTGCCAGCAGCTTACTAGCGGGGGGGGGAGAGACCCAGTACTTC. Translation: CASSLLAGGGETQYF.